The clone carrying this T cell receptor (beta chain) has only one observation. Cohorts were assigned according to the clinical history that participants reported. Two negative PCRs, clearance, or symptom resolution characterized the recovered Cohort 3 donors. The data are from a study of blood T cell repertoires in COVID-19. V trimming: 2 bases; J trimming: 8 bases; junction bases outside the gene matches: 9. Germline loops: CDR1 MDHEN, CDR2 SYDVKM. CDR3 size: 15 residues. The authors' processing: Counts of nucleated cells, estimated from reference gene primer amplification, were obtained. Here immunoSEQ multiplex PCR was the method, and the copy in TCRdb shows in-frame clones only, minus some. Clonal size and the V and J genes are those of that table, whereas D and trimming came from the DNA. There are roughly 300,000 clones in the sample; less than 90% occur only once, and over 0.8% lies in the top ten.

The V call is TRBV28, the J call TRBJ1-3, with 7 positions matching TRBD1. This sequence originates from a woman aged 25 to 39 who had recovered from COVID-19. The sample taken for sequencing was PBMCs or T cells enriched from blood (not recorded which). The CDR3 here is CASSLAAGGRDTIYF. CDR3 bases: TGTGCCAGCAGTTTAGCGGCAGGGGGTAGAGACACCATATATTTT.